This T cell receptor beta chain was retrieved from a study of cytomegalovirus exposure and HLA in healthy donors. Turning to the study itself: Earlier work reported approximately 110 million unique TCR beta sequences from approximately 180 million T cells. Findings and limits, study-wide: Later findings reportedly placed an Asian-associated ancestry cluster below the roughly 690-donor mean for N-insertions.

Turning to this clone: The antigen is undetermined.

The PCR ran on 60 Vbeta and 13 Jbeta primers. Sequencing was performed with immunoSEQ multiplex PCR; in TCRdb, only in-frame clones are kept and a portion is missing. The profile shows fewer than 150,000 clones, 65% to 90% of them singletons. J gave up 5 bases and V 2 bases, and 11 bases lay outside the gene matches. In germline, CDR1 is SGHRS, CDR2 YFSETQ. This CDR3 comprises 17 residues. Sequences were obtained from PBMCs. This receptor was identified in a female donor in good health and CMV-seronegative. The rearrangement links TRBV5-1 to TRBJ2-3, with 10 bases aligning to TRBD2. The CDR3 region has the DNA TGCGCCAGCAGCTTCCCCTCTAGCGGGAGTTCGGGAGATACGCAGTATTTT. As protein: CASSFPSSGSSGDTQYF.